These 11 T cell receptor beta chains originate from one sample sequenced in a study of CD8+CD57+ T cells in acquired aplastic anemia. Both TCR beta VDJ combination and CDR3 sequence profiling were carried out. Genomic DNA was the template for this profiling. Using its own MiXCR run on the reads, TCRdb lists one record per CDR3 protein. This sample yields under 250,000 distinct CDR3 sequences, of which roughly 60% are seen a single time; roughly 61% belongs to the top ten. CD8+CD57+ cell expansion, shown by flow cytometry, had occurred in the patients selected for sequencing. What was sequenced was sorted CD4+, CD8+, or CD8+CD57+ T cells (not recorded which) from PBMCs. These receptors were taken from a human donor with aplastic anemia.

V is TRBV19 and J is TRBJ2-6; 7 nucleotides agree with TRBD1. The CDR3 extends over 18 amino acids. Germline assignment: CDR1 LNHDA and CDR2 SQIVND (reference sequence). The J segment lost 0 bases and the V segment lost 5 bases, leaving 10 bases of the junction unmatched. The CDR3 DNA follows: TGTGCCAGTAGTGGGGGACGGACAGGCAGCTCTGGGGCCAACGTCCTGACTTTC. Amino acids: CASSGGRTGSSGANVLTF.

This clonotype was found a few times. This chain uses TRBV20-1 with TRBJ1-4; D remains ambiguous. Per germline, CDR1 DFQATT and CDR2 SNEGSKA (reference sequence). V lost 6 bases and J lost 3, with 11 bases in between. The CDR3 has 13 amino acids. The CDR3 sequence is CSAITWANEKLFF. In DNA, the CDR3 is TGCAGTGCCATAACATGGGCTAATGAAAAACTGTTTTTT.

A note on this clonotype: Relative to the germline gene, one junction end is altered; a read error may explain this. The J gene is TRBJ2-7, the V gene TRBV5-4; the D is unclear. Per the germline V gene, CDR1 is SGHNT and CDR2 is YYREEE (reference sequence). The CDR3 covers 12 residues. CDR3 amino acids: CASSVGNYGQYF. For the CDR3, the DNA is TGTGCCAGCAGTGTAGGGAACTACGGGCAGTACTTC. The full variable domain, its missing parts supplied by reference TRBV5-4 and TRBJ2-7, is ETGVTQSPTHLIKTRGQQVTLRCSSQSGHNTVSWYQQALGQGPQFIFQYYREEENGRGNFPPRFSGLQFPNYSSELNVNALELDDSALYLCASSVGNYGQYFGPGTRLTVT.

The chain employs TRBV12-3 or TRBV12-4 and TRBJ1-1; possibly TRBD1 for D (6 bases). Trimming pared 5 bases from V and 3 bases from J, leaving 10 bases between. The CDR3 has 13 amino acids. The CDR3 sequence is CASSIRGDTEAFF. CDR3 sequence (DNA): TGTGCCAGCAGTATAAGGGGGGACACTGAAGCTTTCTTT.

This chain uses TRBV10-3 with TRBJ1-1; D unclear. The CDR3 spans 14 residues. Germline V gene lookup returns CDR1 ENHRY and CDR2 SYGVKD. V dropped 2 bases and J dropped 0 bases, with 7 bases sitting between them. The CDR3 nucleotides are TGTGCCATCAGTGAGAATACGATGAACACTGAAGCTTTCTTT. This translates into CAISENTMNTEAFF.

The chain carries TRBV6-4 and TRBJ2-3; TRBD2 matches 7 bases. The CDR3 runs 15 residues. Germline CDR1 MRHNA, CDR2 SNTAGT. The ends lost 4 bases at V and 0 bases at J; junction bases unmatched: 4. The CDR3 spells CASSVGTTSTDTQYF. CDR3 DNA: TGTGCCAGCAGTGTCGGGACTACTAGCACAGATACGCAGTATTTT.

The chain links TRBV29-1 to TRBJ1-5, with D unresolved. The CDR3 is made up of 13 amino acids. V lost 4 bases, J lost 3 bases, and 10 bases lay in between. The V gene's germline CDR1 is SQVTM and CDR2 ANQGSEA. The CDR3 DNA sequence: TGCAGCGTTGGGTTGGGATCCAATCAGCCCCAGCATTTT. As protein: CSVGLGSNQPQHF.

CDR3 nucleotides: TGTGCCAGCAGTGTATATGGACCCGGTGGCTATGGCTACACCTTC. The encoded protein is CASSVYGPGGYGYTF. V and J are TRBV25-1 and TRBJ1-2; D not certain. The V end lost 4 bases, the J end lost 4 bases, and 16 bases lay between the germline ends. The CDR3 sequence is 15 residues long. Germline CDR1 is MGHDK and CDR2 is SYGVNS.

The chain is built from TRBV24-1 and TRBJ2-2, with TRBD1 as a possible D gene (6 bases). The V end lost 5 bases, the J end lost 13 bases, and 13 bases lay between the germline ends. The CDR3 runs to 12 residues. Germline V lookup: CDR1 KGHDR, CDR2 SFDVKD. The chain's CDR3 is CATSVPGQRLFF. In DNA form, the CDR3 reads TGTGCCACCAGTGTTCCGGGACAACGGCTGTTTTTT.

J is TRBJ1-1 and V is TRBV20-1, with D possibly matching TRBD1 (6 bases). Germline CDR1 and CDR2: DFQATT and SNEGSKA (reference sequence). The V gene lost 3 bases and the J gene lost 0 bases, with 14 bases spanning the gap. The CDR3 covers 15 residues. The CDR3 nucleotides are TGCAGTGCTAGTCCCCGGGGGGGCCTGAACACTGAAGCTTTCTTT. It encodes CSASPRGGLNTEAFF.

This chain joins TRBV6-5 and TRBJ2-3, with D unclear. The CDR3 is made up of 15 amino acids. The germline gives CDR1 MNHEY, CDR2 SVGAGI. With 0 bases removed from V and 3 bases from J, the gap between germline ends came to 10 bases. CDR3 region: CASSYSWAETDTQYF. The CDR3 coding sequence is TGTGCCAGCAGTTACTCGTGGGCAGAGACAGATACGCAGTATTTT.